The entry below describes one T cell receptor beta chain. Its matching antigen is unknown. Unique molecular identifiers were in the cDNA, with template-switch universal primer binding. A single record per CDR3 protein comes from TCRdb applying MiXCR to the 5' RACE reads. The sample lists about 700,000 distinct CDR3 sequences, 8.5% to 9% occurring once. This record belongs to a study of identical twins. Findings and limits, study-wide: Among beta out-of-frame sequences, excess sharing between twins appeared weaker. Findings depended on cross-sectional statistics rather than tracking the same donors.

The ends lost 1 base at V and 5 bases at J; junction bases unmatched: 7. This CDR3 region has 15 residues. The sample also formed part of further work on yellow fever vaccine responses in identical twins. That work states: Twins reportedly mounted vaccine T cell responses that seemed partly convergent, partly personalized.

The chain carries TRBV12-3 or TRBV12-4 and TRBJ2-5, with TRBD1 matching 7 bases. The sample was PBMCs. This clonotype originated in a woman under 30 in good health. The CDR3 region is CASSLDRGGTETQYF. Written as DNA, the CDR3 is TGTGCCAGCAGTTTAGACAGGGGCGGAACGGAGACCCAGTACTTC.